Below are 24 T cell receptor beta chains sequenced from a single sample in a study of T cell responses to AZD1222 COVID-19 vaccine. Libraries were prepared by immunoSEQ multiplex PCR; TCRdb keeps only in-frame clonotypes and omits some of them. The data contain roughly 190,000 clones, almost 95% of them singletons. The source material was peripheral blood, sampled on day 0 of AZD1222 vaccination. Receptors originate from an adult in good health.

The chain combines TRBV6-6 with TRBJ2-2; D call uncertain. Between the trimmed V and J ends, which lost 5 bases and 2 bases, there was a span of 3 bases. The length of the CDR3 is 12 residues. Germline V lookup: CDR1 MNHNY, CDR2 SVGAGI (reference sequence). The CDR3 DNA sequence: TGTGCCAGCAGTCGAAACACCGGGGAGCTGTTTTTT. This codes for CASSRNTGELFF.

In this sample, this clone turned up once. The genes are TRBV28 and TRBJ1-5; 10 bases line up with TRBD1. This CDR3 region has 16 residues. In germline, CDR1 is MDHEN, CDR2 SYDVKM. V lost 5 bases and J lost 9; bases outside the gene matches: 13. The DNA for the CDR3 is TGTGCCAGCAGTAAAGGGGGGGGACAGGGGTGGCGGCCCCAGCATTTT. This codes for CASSKGGGQGWRPQHF.

V and J are TRBV6-5 and TRBJ2-3, with 7 positions matching TRBD1. CDR1 MNHEY and CDR2 SVGAGI come from the germline V gene. J gave up 3 bases and V 6 bases, and 9 bases lay outside the gene matches. The length of the CDR3 is 15 residues. The chain's CDR3 is CASRVDRVGTDTQYF. The CDR3 nucleotides read TGTGCCAGCAGAGTAGACAGGGTGGGAACAGATACGCAGTATTTT.

J is TRBJ2-7 and V is TRBV7-3; possibly TRBD2 for D (6 bases). Trimming cost V 1 base and J 5 bases, with 12 bases left between them. This CDR3 has 14 amino acids. CDR1 SGHTA and CDR2 FQGTGA come from the germline V gene. CDR3 sequence reads: CASSLMAGSHEQYF. The CDR3 DNA is TGTGCCAGCAGCTTAATGGCGGGGTCCCACGAGCAGTACTTC.

The chain uses TRBV6-4 and TRBJ2-1, with D possibly TRBD1 on 6 matching bases. The V end lost 3 bases, the J end lost 15 bases, and 15 bases lay between the germline ends. Germline assignment: CDR1 MRHNA and CDR2 SNTAGT. This CDR3 region has 12 residues. The CDR3 DNA reads TGTGCCAGCAGTGAGCCCAAGGGGGATGCGTTCTTC. It translates to CASSEPKGDAFF.

CDR3 in DNA: TGTGCCAGCAGCCCGGGGACAGGGTATACTGAAGCTTTCTTT. It specifies CASSPGTGYTEAFF. The chain employs TRBV7-2 and TRBJ1-1; 9 bases match TRBD1. V lost 5 bases, J lost 5 bases, and 6 bases stayed unmatched. This CDR3 contains 14 residues. CDR1 and CDR2 (germline): SGHTA, FQGNSA.

The V call is TRBV28, the J call TRBJ1-4, with no clear D. Trimming left V 5 bases short and J 8 bases short, with 18 bases between. Germline CDR1 MDHEN, CDR2 SYDVKM. The CDR3 is made up of 15 amino acids. CDR3 bases: TGTGCCAGCAGTCCACCGTCAAATCCCCAAGAAAAACTGTTTTTT. Translating it yields CASSPPSNPQEKLFF.

The chain has TRBV7-9 and TRBJ2-1; possibly TRBD1 or TRBD2 for D (7 bases each). This CDR3 is 12 amino acids long. Trimming took 7 bases from V and 7 from J, leaving 11 bases between them. Germline loops: CDR1 SEHNR, CDR2 FQNEAQ (reference sequence). CDR3 DNA sequence: TGTGCCAGCAACCAGGGGGGGAATGAGCAGTTCTTC. As protein: CASNQGGNEQFF.

The sample holds one count of this clone. The identical CDR3 is also encoded by other nucleotide sequences in the sample. This chain joins TRBV2 and TRBJ1-2; 7 positions match TRBD1. Germline lookup yields CDR1 SNHLY and CDR2 FYNNEI. The CDR3 is 13 amino acids. V shed 8 bases, J shed 5 bases, and the junction held 8 bases outside the gene matches. The CDR3 nucleotides are TGTGCCAGCTCCGTGGAGGGGGCTTATGGCTACACCTTC. Its translation: CASSVEGAYGYTF. Using reference TRBV2 and TRBJ1-2 for the parts outside the CDR3, the full variable domain is EPEVTQTPSHQVTQMGQEVILRCVPISNHLYFYWYRQILGQKVEFLVSFYNNEISEKSEIFDDQFSVERPDGSNFTLKIRSTKLEDSAMYFCASSVEGAYGYTFGSGTRLTVV.

This chain links TRBV30 with TRBJ2-2; 9 bases match TRBD1. Germline trimming cut 4 bases from V and 4 bases from J; bases unmatched to any gene: 10. The CDR3 sequence is 16 residues long. Germline V gives CDR1 GTSNPN, CDR2 SVGIG (reference sequence). CDR3 DNA: TGTGCCTGGATAAAGGGGGGACAGGGACCCACCGGGGAGCTGTTTTTT. Translation: CAWIKGGQGPTGELFF.

Regarding this clone: The same CDR3 can be traced to other DNA sequences in this sample. As DNA, the CDR3 is TGTGCCAGCAGCCAAGTAGGGGGCAATGAGCAGTTCTTC. Its translation is CASSQVGGNEQFF. The chain is built from TRBV3-1 (or the pseudogene TRBV3-2) and TRBJ2-1; weak D call: TRBD1 (6 bases). The CDR3 is made up of 13 amino acids. From germline, CDR1 is LGHDT and CDR2 YNNKEL (reference sequence). Trimming removed 1 base from V and 6 bases from J, with 7 bases in between.

This clone was detected only a few times. This chain links TRBV5-1 with TRBJ2-3, with D perhaps TRBD2 (5 bases). CDR3 length equals 14 residues. Trimming removed 4 bases from V and 4 bases from J, with 13 bases in between. CDR1 is SGHRS, CDR2 YFSETQ, per germline. As DNA, the CDR3 is TGCGCCAGCAGCAGGGCCTTCGGGGCAGATACGCAGTATTTT. As protein: CASSRAFGADTQYF.

The chain combines TRBV5-1 with TRBJ2-4, with a tentative D call TRBD1 (6 bases). Trimming took 3 bases from V and 3 from J, leaving 13 bases between them. The length of the CDR3 is 15 residues. Germline V gene sequence: CDR1 SGHRS, CDR2 YFSETQ. The CDR3 nucleotides are TGCGCCAGCAGCTCCCTGGACAGCTACAAAAACATTCAGTACTTC. It is translated as CASSSLDSYKNIQYF.

This rearrangement joins TRBV7-9 to TRBJ2-7; the match to TRBD2 covers 7 bases. CDR1 and CDR2 (germline): SEHNR, FQNEAQ (reference sequence). V shed 5 bases, J shed 0 bases, and the junction held 7 bases outside the gene matches. This CDR3 has 15 residues. CDR3 coding DNA: TGTGCCAGCAGCCCCCCCGCGGGGGACTCCTACGAGCAGTACTTC. Protein product: CASSPPAGDSYEQYF.

V gene TRBV3-1 (or the pseudogene TRBV3-2) combines with J gene TRBJ1-1, with D tentatively TRBD1 (6 bases). Deletions cut 8 bases from V and 2 bases from J, with 18 bases between. Germline lookup yields CDR1 LGHDT and CDR2 YNNKEL (reference sequence). This CDR3 is built from 15 residues. This CDR3 is CASHRGGGENTEAFF. CDR3 DNA: TGTGCCAGCCACCGAGGGGGAGGGGAAAACACTGAAGCTTTCTTT.

The chain joins TRBV20-1 to TRBJ1-5; possibly TRBD1 for D (6 bases). Germline CDR1 is DFQATT and CDR2 is SNEGSKA (reference sequence). V was trimmed by 5 bases and J by 4 bases, leaving 6 bases between them. The CDR3 is made up of 11 amino acids. CDR3 residues: CSAGQNQPQHF. The CDR3 DNA follows: TGCAGTGCTGGACAGAATCAGCCCCAGCATTTT.

CDR3 amino acids: CASSETWGAGANVLTF. CDR3 coding DNA: TGTGCCAGCAGTGAGACCTGGGGAGCTGGGGCCAACGTCCTGACTTTC. The chain couples TRBV6-1 to TRBJ2-6; a possible D gene is TRBD2 (5 bases). Germline CDR1 and CDR2: MNHNS and SASEGT. The CDR3 totals 16 residues. V lost 3 bases, J lost 2 bases, and 11 bases lay in between.

The rearrangement joins TRBV5-5 to TRBJ2-5; D possibly uses TRBD1 or TRBD2 (5 bases each). V was pared by 2 bases and J by 2 bases, with 16 bases between. The CDR3 is made up of 16 amino acids. Germline values: CDR1 SGHKS, CDR2 YYEKEE (reference sequence). The DNA for the CDR3 is TGTGCCAGCAGCTTAGGACCCGGGACCCGACAAGAGACCCAGTACTTC. Protein product: CASSLGPGTRQETQYF.

The chain uses TRBV12-3 or TRBV12-4 and TRBJ2-7; D not resolved. The CDR3 contains 12 residues. The ends were cut back, 6 bases at V and 7 bases at J, with 13 bases in the middle. The CDR3 region is CASRNTVGEQYF. CDR3 sequence (DNA): TGTGCCAGCAGGAACACGGTGGGGGAGCAGTACTTC.

V gene TRBV5-1 combines with J gene TRBJ1-1, with a tentative D call TRBD1 (5 bases). Germline CDR1 is SGHRS and CDR2 is YFSETQ. The V gene lost 0 bases and the J gene lost 4 bases, with 13 bases spanning the gap. The CDR3 loop spans 15 amino acids. The CDR3 bases are TGCGCCAGCAGCTTGGTAGGCCAGCAGGGCACTGAAGCTTTCTTT. Amino acids: CASSLVGQQGTEAFF.

J is TRBJ1-2 and V is TRBV18; D perhaps matches TRBD1 (5 bases). Germline V gives CDR1 KGHSH, CDR2 LQKENI. The CDR3 contains 15 residues. V gave up 5 bases and J gave up 1 base, with 14 bases separating them. The CDR3 loop reads CASSNGANLNYGYTF. DNA of the CDR3: TGTGCCAGCTCAAACGGGGCCAATCTTAACTATGGCTACACCTTC.

V and J are TRBV6-6 and TRBJ2-7; D not resolved. CDR1 MNHNY and CDR2 SVGAGI come from the germline V gene (reference sequence). CDR3 size: 12 residues. V was trimmed by 4 bases and J by 6 bases, leaving 10 bases between them. The CDR3 DNA sequence: TGTGCCAGCAGTTCGAGAGGCGCCGAGCAGTACTTC. Translated, it gives CASSSRGAEQYF.

The rearrangement uses TRBV12-3 or TRBV12-4 and TRBJ2-3; 10 bases are a match to TRBD2. V was clipped by 8 bases and J by 4 bases; unmatched bases: 3. This CDR3 region has 13 residues. The CDR3 loop is CASLAGVADTQYF. The DNA of the CDR3 is TGTGCCAGCCTAGCGGGGGTTGCAGATACGCAGTATTTT.

The chain carries TRBV5-1 and TRBJ1-4, with a weak D call TRBD1 (5 bases). V was trimmed by 0 bases and J by 8 bases, leaving 14 bases between them. CDR3 length: 15 amino acids. Germline CDR1 SGHRS, CDR2 YFSETQ. The CDR3 spells CASSLVSGRGEKLFF. CDR3 bases: TGCGCCAGCAGCTTGGTCTCGGGGAGGGGCGAAAAACTGTTTTTT.